Listed here are 29 T cell receptor beta chains from one sample, sequenced in a study of OX40 agonist ivuxolimab in advanced cancers. The table came from immunoSEQ multiplex PCR; TCRdb's copy has only in-frame clones and leaves some out. The data contain 73,000 or so clones, 85% of them singletons. This material consisted of CD4+ or CD8+ T cells sorted from blood, taken in a trial of the OX40 agonist ivuxolimab. These receptors all come from an adult with an advanced solid tumor such as melanoma, head and neck, liver or kidney cancer.

The chain couples TRBV27 to TRBJ2-2, with 9 bases lining up with TRBD1. V trimming: 5 bases; J trimming: 6 bases; junction bases outside the gene matches: 7. In germline, CDR1 is MNHEY, CDR2 SMNVEV (reference sequence). The CDR3 runs to 15 residues. CDR3 loop: CASSPGTGRAGELFF. The CDR3 bases are TGTGCCAGCAGTCCCGGGACAGGGAGGGCCGGGGAGCTGTTTTTT.

The chain recombines TRBV9 with TRBJ2-5; D unclear. Germline CDR1 reads SGDLS; CDR2 reads YYNGEE. The CDR3 sequence is 13 residues long. V was trimmed by 4 bases and J by 5 bases, leaving 12 bases between them. The CDR3 reads CASSQGPGETQYF. Here the CDR3 DNA reads TGTGCCAGCAGCCAAGGACCCGGGGAGACCCAGTACTTC.

This clone was observed once. The chain is built from TRBV7-3 and TRBJ2-5; D is uncertain. Germline CDR1 SGHTA, CDR2 FQGTGA. The CDR3 runs to 13 residues. V was shortened by 3 bases and J by 2 bases, with 7 bases between the two germline ends. CDR3 sequence: CASSLDGQETQYF. CDR3 nucleotides: TGTGCCAGCAGCTTGGACGGACAAGAGACCCAGTACTTC.

The chain combines TRBV9 with TRBJ1-4; 8 bases line up with TRBD1. Germline loops: CDR1 SGDLS, CDR2 YYNGEE. This CDR3 is built from 16 residues. With 2 bases clipped from V and 0 bases from J, the junction kept 3 bases outside the gene matches. The CDR3 here is CASSVGTGATNEKLFF. In DNA form, the CDR3 reads TGTGCCAGCAGCGTGGGGACAGGAGCAACTAATGAAAAACTGTTTTTT.

The rearrangement joins TRBV18 to TRBJ2-7, with D perhaps matching TRBD1 (5 bases). V was pared by 2 bases and J by 3 bases, with 17 bases between. CDR3 length: 16 residues. Germline CDR1 reads KGHSH; CDR2 reads LQKENI. CDR3 sequence: CASSPLTGLGDYEQYF. CDR3 nucleotides: TGTGCCAGCTCACCATTAACCGGGTTAGGGGACTACGAGCAGTACTTC.

V usage is TRBV2 and J usage is TRBJ1-4; TRBD1 is a possible D gene (6 bases). The CDR3 has 14 amino acids. The ends were cut back, 7 bases at V and 0 bases at J, with 9 bases in the middle. Germline CDR1 is SNHLY and CDR2 is FYNNEI. The CDR3 bases are TGTGCCAGCAAGGGGGACCCAACTAATGAAAAACTGTTTTTT. This codes for CASKGDPTNEKLFF.

The genes are TRBV9 and TRBJ2-2, with TRBD1 matching 7 bases. J gave up 7 bases and V 3 bases, and 6 bases lay outside the gene matches. The germline CDR1 and CDR2 sequences are SGDLS and YYNGEE. The CDR3 loop spans 14 amino acids. CDR3 sequence: CASSATGPGGELFF. CDR3 coding DNA: TGTGCCAGCAGCGCGACAGGGCCGGGCGGGGAGCTGTTTTTT.

This clone was found once. CDR3 protein: CASRVGRETQYF. The CDR3 DNA is TGTGCCAGCAGAGTGGGAAGAGAGACCCAGTACTTC. V and J are TRBV2 and TRBJ2-5; D remains ambiguous. The germline gives CDR1 SNHLY, CDR2 FYNNEI. The germline V and J ends were trimmed by 6 bases and 4 bases, with 9 bases remaining between them. This CDR3 spans 12 amino acids. The full variable domain, its missing parts supplied by reference TRBV2 and TRBJ2-5, is EPEVTQTPSHQVTQMGQEVILRCVPISNHLYFYWYRQILGQKVEFLVSFYNNEISEKSEIFDDQFSVERPDGSNFTLKIRSTKLEDSAMYFCASRVGRETQYFGPGTRLLVL.

This clone was recorded once. V and J are TRBV5-1 and TRBJ2-5; 7 bases fit TRBD1. Germline assignment: CDR1 SGHRS and CDR2 YFSETQ. The CDR3 is 16 residues long. V shed 1 base and J 5 bases; nucleotides not matched to a gene: 11. The CDR3 spells CASSLTGENTWETQYF. CDR3 nucleotide sequence: TGCGCCAGCAGCTTGACAGGGGAAAATACGTGGGAGACCCAGTACTTC.

The rearrangement uses TRBV10-2 and TRBJ2-5; 10 bases match TRBD2. The germline V gene has CDR1 WSHSY and CDR2 SAAADI. V was clipped by 5 bases and J by 5 bases; unmatched bases: 5. This CDR3 region has 14 residues. The CDR3: CASSKAGGLETQYF. The CDR3 coding sequence is TGCGCCAGCAGTAAAGCGGGGGGGCTGGAGACCCAGTACTTC.

The V gene is TRBV10-3, the J gene TRBJ1-6; TRBD1 aligns across 7 bases. V was pared by 3 bases and J by 1 base, with 3 bases of the junction left unmatched. The length of the CDR3 is 16 residues. Germline CDR1 and CDR2: ENHRY and SYGVKD. CDR3 in amino acids: CAISDPGQSYNSPLHF. In DNA form, the CDR3 reads TGTGCCATCAGTGACCCGGGACAGTCCTATAATTCACCCCTCCACTTT.

This clone turned up a few times. This chain joins TRBV7-2 and TRBJ1-1; D not resolved. The germline V and J ends were trimmed by 3 bases and 2 bases, with 10 bases remaining between them. The CDR3 totals 14 residues. Per the germline V gene, CDR1 is SGHTA and CDR2 is FQGNSA. The CDR3 sequence is CASSFMGGNTEAFF. CDR3 bases: TGTGCCAGCAGCTTCATGGGAGGAAACACTGAAGCTTTCTTT.

The chain carries TRBV19 and TRBJ2-1; no clear D gene. The CDR3 length is 12 residues. The ends were cut back, 2 bases at V and 7 bases at J, with 6 bases in the middle. Germline values: CDR1 LNHDA, CDR2 SQIVND (reference sequence). CDR3 sequence: CASSILANEQFF. For the CDR3, the DNA is TGTGCCAGTAGTATACTCGCGAATGAGCAGTTCTTC.

This clone was recorded a few times. The chain employs TRBV7-9 and TRBJ2-5; D unresolved. V was cut by 1 base and J by 10 bases, with 13 bases left in between. CDR1 is SEHNR and CDR2 is FQNEAQ in the germline V gene (reference sequence). CDR3 length equals 13 residues. The CDR3 spells CASSLDSVPDQYF. The CDR3 nucleotides read TGTGCCAGCAGCTTAGATTCAGTCCCAGACCAGTACTTC. Full variable domain (outside the CDR3, taken from reference TRBV7-9 and TRBJ2-5): DTGVSQNPRHKITKRGQNVTFRCDPISEHNRLYWYRQTLGQGPEFLTYFQNEAQLEKSRLLSDRFSAERPKGSFSTLEIQRTEQGDSAMYLCASSLDSVPDQYFGPGTRLLVL.

The V and J genes are TRBV5-1 and TRBJ1-6; 10 nucleotides match TRBD1. The CDR3 is made up of 19 amino acids. The trim removed 3 bases at V and 8 bases at J, leaving 17 bases unmatched. Germline V gene data show CDR1 as SGHRS and CDR2 as YFSETQ. The CDR3 DNA sequence: TGCGCCAGCAGCTCCAGGACGGGACAGGGGATCGATGGAGATTCACCCCTCCACTTT. Protein: CASSSRTGQGIDGDSPLHF.

The count of this clone is one. The chain combines TRBV30 with TRBJ1-2; D perhaps matches TRBD1 (6 bases). V was clipped by 8 bases and J by 4 bases, with 17 bases between them. The V gene's germline CDR1 is GTSNPN and CDR2 SVGIG (reference sequence). The CDR3 covers 13 residues. The CDR3 bases are TGTGCCGAGCTAAGGGGGGTCGGCTATGGCTACACCTTC. It is translated as CAELRGVGYGYTF.

DNA for the CDR3: TGTGCCTGGAGTACCGGGACAGCTCCGACCCAGTACTTC. Translation: CAWSTGTAPTQYF. The chain carries TRBV30 and TRBJ2-5; the match to TRBD1 covers 7 bases. CDR3 size: 13 residues. The V and J ends lost 2 bases and 7 bases, in that order; junction bases with no gene match: 7. CDR1 GTSNPN and CDR2 SVGIG come from the germline V gene (reference sequence). The entire variable domain, with the rest obtained from reference TRBV30 and TRBJ2-5, is as follows: SQTIHQWPATLVQPVGSPLSLECTVEGTSNPNLYWYRQAAGRGLQLLFYSVGIGQISSEVPQNLSASRPQDRQFILSSKKLLLSDSGFYLCAWSTGTAPTQYFGPGTRLLVL.

This clone occurred many times. V and J are TRBV29-1 and TRBJ1-2; 7 positions match TRBD1. The germline CDR1 and CDR2 sequences are SQVTM and ANQGSEA. V shed 0 bases and J 8 bases; nucleotides not matched to a gene: 6. The CDR3 covers 13 residues. In nucleotides, the CDR3 is TGCAGCGTTGAAGACGAGGGGGCTGGAGGCTACACCTTC. This translates into CSVEDEGAGGYTF.

This clone was counted only a few times. V usage is TRBV2 and J usage is TRBJ1-6; 9 nucleotides align to TRBD1. The trim removed 8 bases at V and 8 bases at J, leaving 7 bases unmatched. In germline, CDR1 is SNHLY, CDR2 FYNNEI. The CDR3 sequence is 14 residues long. DNA of the CDR3: TGTGCCAGCGACACAGGGGGCAGAGATTCACCCCTCCACTTT. Translated: CASDTGGRDSPLHF.

The rearrangement joins TRBV4-1 to TRBJ1-4; D possibly corresponds to TRBD1 (6 bases). The CDR3 is made up of 13 amino acids. V lost 2 bases and J 8 bases, leaving 9 bases between the germline ends. Germline values: CDR1 MGHRA, CDR2 YSYEKL. CDR3 residues: CASSQWQGEKLFF. The CDR3 DNA sequence: TGCGCCAGCAGCCAATGGCAGGGGGAAAAACTGTTTTTT.

The V and J genes are TRBV27 and TRBJ2-5; TRBD2 matches at 11 bases. Germline CDR1 reads MNHEY; CDR2 reads SMNVEV (reference sequence). The CDR3 covers 16 residues. The V segment lost 6 bases and the J segment 5 bases; nucleotides outside the gene matches: 11. The CDR3 DNA sequence: TGTGCCAGCAGATTTAGCGGGGGGGCCGAGAGGGAGACCCAGTACTTC. Its translation: CASRFSGGAERETQYF.

The rearrangement links TRBV4-1 to TRBJ2-1, with D perhaps TRBD1 or TRBD2 (5 bases each). V lost 3 bases and J 1 base, leaving 13 bases between the germline ends. The CDR3 totals 16 residues. Germline CDR1 is MGHRA and CDR2 is YSYEKL. The DNA for the CDR3 is TGCGCCAGCAGCCACCTAGAGGGACGGTCCTACAATGAGCAGTTCTTC. Its protein product is CASSHLEGRSYNEQFF.

The genes are TRBV4-3 and TRBJ2-6; possible D gene TRBD2, 5 bases. The CDR3 extends over 18 amino acids. V lost 5 bases and J lost 0, with 17 bases in between. In germline, CDR1 is LGHNA, CDR2 YSLEER. The CDR3 nucleotides are TGCGCCAGCAGCGTGGGTCAGGCGGGCAGCTCTGGGGCCAACGTCCTGACTTTC. Translation: CASSVGQAGSSGANVLTF.

The genes are TRBV5-1 and TRBJ2-3; D remains unclear. CDR1 is SGHRS and CDR2 is YFSETQ in the germline V gene. The CDR3 runs to 14 residues. The V end was cut by 0 bases, the J end by 1 base, with 6 bases between. The CDR3: CASSLAPGTDTQYF. The CDR3 DNA follows: TGCGCCAGCAGCTTGGCCCCAGGCACAGATACGCAGTATTTT.

This sequence joins TRBV6-5 and TRBJ2-5, with unresolved D. The CDR3 sequence is 12 residues long. The V and J ends lost 2 bases and 5 bases respectively, with 6 bases between them. Looked up from germline, CDR1 is MNHEY and CDR2 is SVGAGI. CDR3 nucleotides: TGTGCCAGCAGTTACGCCGGGGAGACCCAGTACTTC. This codes for CASSYAGETQYF.

The chain has TRBV30 and TRBJ2-3, with 9 bases fitting TRBD2. The CDR3 is made up of 16 amino acids. The V gene's germline CDR1 is GTSNPN and CDR2 SVGIG (reference sequence). V lost 2 bases, J lost 3 bases, and 9 bases stayed unmatched. CDR3 bases: TGTGCCTGGAGTATCCCGGGACTAGCTGTAACAGATACGCAGTATTTT. It yields the protein CAWSIPGLAVTDTQYF.

J is TRBJ2-4 and V is TRBV7-2, with D unresolved. V was shortened by 3 bases and J by 4 bases, with 13 bases between the two germline ends. Germline CDR1 SGHTA, CDR2 FQGNSA. This CDR3 is 15 amino acids long. CDR3 sequence: CASSFLGGTKNIQYF. DNA of the CDR3: TGTGCCAGCAGCTTTCTCGGCGGAACTAAAAACATTCAGTACTTC.

The chain employs TRBV5-6 and TRBJ2-3; 8 bases are a match to TRBD2. The J segment lost 4 bases and the V segment lost 0 bases, leaving 1 base of the junction unmatched. Germline V gene data show CDR1 as SGHDT and CDR2 as YYEEEE. The CDR3 runs 14 residues. The CDR3 sequence: CASSLDGGADTQYF. The CDR3 bases are TGTGCCAGCAGCTTGGACGGGGGGGCAGATACGCAGTATTTT.

The genes are TRBV4-1 and TRBJ1-5; D is ambiguous. Between the trimmed V and J ends, which lost 0 bases and 0 bases, there was a span of 3 bases. The CDR3 is 14 amino acids. Germline V lookup: CDR1 MGHRA, CDR2 YSYEKL. This CDR3 reads CASSQDSSNQPQHF. The CDR3 DNA follows: TGCGCCAGCAGCCAAGACAGTAGCAATCAGCCCCAGCATTTT.